This T cell receptor beta chain was identified in a study of beta chain features in type 1 diabetes. Overall study findings and caveats: The analysis here could not establish whether HLA type shapes TCRB rearrangement. With patients and controls alike, PCR might favor shorter templates to an equal degree. Significant though moderate, a shortening of TCRB CDR3s appeared in all four CD4+ subsets of Type 1 diabetes patients.

Staining for CD45RO/CCR7/CD25/CD127/CD95/CD27 allowed sorting of CD4+ naive, central memory, regulatory and stem cell-like memory cells. About this clone: Antigen: not known.

The CDR3 spans 16 residues. V shed 4 bases, J shed 5 bases, and the junction held 13 bases outside the gene matches. CDR1 and CDR2 from the germline V gene are SQVTM and ANQGSEA. The whole isolated RNA underwent reverse transcription, so sequencing captured expressed TCRB transcripts. Sequencing was performed with immunoSEQ multiplex PCR; in TCRdb, only in-frame clones are kept and a portion is missing. Of hundreds of thousands of clones detected, approximately 9.7% appear once; the ten largest clones hold roughly 0.99%. Input material: central memory CD4+ T cells from blood. The chain recombines TRBV29-1 with TRBJ2-4, with TRBD1 matching over 8 bases. The sequence was collected from a young man with type 1 diabetes. CDR3 protein: CSVAPPRGTGQNIQYF. The CDR3 region has the DNA TGCAGCGTTGCCCCTCCAAGGGGGACAGGCCAAAACATTCAGTACTTC.